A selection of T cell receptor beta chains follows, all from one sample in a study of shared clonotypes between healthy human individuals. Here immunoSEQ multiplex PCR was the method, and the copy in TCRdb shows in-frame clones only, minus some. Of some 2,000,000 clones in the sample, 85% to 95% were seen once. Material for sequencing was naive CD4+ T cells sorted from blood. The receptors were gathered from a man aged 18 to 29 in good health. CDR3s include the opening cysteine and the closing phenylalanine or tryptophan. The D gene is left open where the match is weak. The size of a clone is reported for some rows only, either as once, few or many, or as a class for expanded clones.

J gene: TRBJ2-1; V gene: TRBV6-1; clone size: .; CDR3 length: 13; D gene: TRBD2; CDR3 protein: CASSGTRQGEQFF; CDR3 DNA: TGTGCCAGCAGTGGGACTAGGCAGGGTGAGCAGTTCTTC
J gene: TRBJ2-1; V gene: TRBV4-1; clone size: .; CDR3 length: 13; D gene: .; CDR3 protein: CASSRFRGYEQFF; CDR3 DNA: TGCGCCAGCAGCCGCTTCAGGGGATATGAGCAGTTCTTC
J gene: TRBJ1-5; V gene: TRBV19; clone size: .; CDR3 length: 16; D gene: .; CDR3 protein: CASTDSTGYSNQPQHF; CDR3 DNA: TGTGCCAGTACGGACTCCACTGGGTATAGCAATCAGCCCCAGCATTTT
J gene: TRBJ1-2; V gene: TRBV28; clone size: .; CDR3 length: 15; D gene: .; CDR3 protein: CASRPTGSANYGYTF; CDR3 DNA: TGTGCCAGCAGACCCACAGGATCAGCTAACTATGGCTACACCTTC
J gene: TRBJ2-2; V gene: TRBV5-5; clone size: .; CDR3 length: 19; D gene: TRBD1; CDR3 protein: CASSLVGTGSRGVTGELFF; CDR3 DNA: TGTGCCAGCAGCTTGGTCGGGACAGGGTCACGCGGTGTGACCGGGGAGCTGTTTTTT
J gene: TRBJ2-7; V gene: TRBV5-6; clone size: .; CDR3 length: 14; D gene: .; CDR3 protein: CASSLPGGNYEQYF; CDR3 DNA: TGTGCCAGCAGCTTGCCGGGCGGGAACTACGAGCAGTACTTC
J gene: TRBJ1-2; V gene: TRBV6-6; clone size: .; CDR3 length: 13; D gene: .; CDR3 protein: CASSPTENYGYTF; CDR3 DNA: TGTGCCAGCAGTCCGACAGAAAACTATGGCTACACCTTC
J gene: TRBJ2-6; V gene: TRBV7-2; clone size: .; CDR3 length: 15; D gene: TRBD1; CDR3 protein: CASSFGTAGANVLTF; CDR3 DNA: TGTGCCAGCAGCTTCGGGACAGCCGGGGCCAACGTCCTGACTTTC
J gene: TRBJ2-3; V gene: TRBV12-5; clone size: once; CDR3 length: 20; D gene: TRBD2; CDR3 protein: CASGLGVSMSGRSFTDTQYF; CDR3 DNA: TGTGCTAGTGGTTTGGGGGTATCAATGAGCGGGAGATCTTTCACAGATACGCAGTATTTT
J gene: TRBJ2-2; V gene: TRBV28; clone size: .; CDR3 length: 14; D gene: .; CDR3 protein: CASSLGVGKGELFF; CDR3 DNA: TGTGCCAGCAGTTTAGGAGTGGGGAAAGGGGAGCTGTTTTTT
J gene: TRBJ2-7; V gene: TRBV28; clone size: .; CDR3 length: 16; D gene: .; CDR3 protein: CASSRWDGLYSYEQYF; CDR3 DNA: TGTGCCAGCAGTCGATGGGACGGCCTCTACTCCTACGAGCAGTACTTC
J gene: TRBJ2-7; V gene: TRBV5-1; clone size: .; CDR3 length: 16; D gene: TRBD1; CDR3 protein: CASSEDGTGSLGEQYF; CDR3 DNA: TGCGCCAGCAGCGAAGACGGGACAGGTTCCCTGGGGGAGCAGTACTTC
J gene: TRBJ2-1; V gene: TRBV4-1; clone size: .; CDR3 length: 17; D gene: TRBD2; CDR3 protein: CASSQGRLAGDGNEQFF; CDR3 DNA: TGCGCCAGCAGCCAAGGTCGACTAGCGGGAGATGGTAATGAGCAGTTCTTC
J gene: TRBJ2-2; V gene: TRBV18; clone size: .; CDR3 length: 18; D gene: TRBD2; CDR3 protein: CASSPPNSGGFNTGELFF; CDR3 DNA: TGTGCCAGCTCACCACCCAATAGCGGGGGATTTAACACCGGGGAGCTGTTTTTT
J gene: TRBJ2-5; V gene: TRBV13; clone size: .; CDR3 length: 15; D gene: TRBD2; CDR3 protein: CASSLTGGAQETQYF; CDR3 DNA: TGTGCCAGCAGCTTAACGGGAGGCGCACAAGAGACCCAGTACTTC
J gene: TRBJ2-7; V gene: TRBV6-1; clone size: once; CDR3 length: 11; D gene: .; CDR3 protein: CASSRDYEQYF; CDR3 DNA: TGTGCCAGCAGCCGTGACTACGAGCAGTACTTC
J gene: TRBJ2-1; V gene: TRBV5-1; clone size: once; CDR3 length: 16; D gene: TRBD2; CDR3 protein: CASSLEVASGYNEQFF; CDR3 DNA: TGCGCCAGCAGCTTGGAAGTGGCTAGCGGTTACAATGAGCAGTTCTTC
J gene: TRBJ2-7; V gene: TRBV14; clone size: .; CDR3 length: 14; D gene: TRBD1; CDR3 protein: CASRLSGQSYEQYF; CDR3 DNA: TGTGCCAGCAGGCTCTCGGGACAGTCCTACGAGCAGTACTTC
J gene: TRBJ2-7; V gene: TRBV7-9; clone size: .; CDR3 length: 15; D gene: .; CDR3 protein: CASSPRAGPSREQYF; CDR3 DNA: TGTGCCAGCAGCCCTAGGGCGGGACCGTCGAGAGAGCAGTACTTC
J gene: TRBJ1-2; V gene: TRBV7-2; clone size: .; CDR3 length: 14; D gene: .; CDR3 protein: CASSLAGRPEGYTF; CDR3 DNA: TGTGCCAGCAGCTTAGCGGGCAGGCCGGAAGGCTACACCTTC
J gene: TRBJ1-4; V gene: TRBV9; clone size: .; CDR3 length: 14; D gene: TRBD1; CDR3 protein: CASSLQGTNEKLFF; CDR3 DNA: TGTGCCAGCAGCTTACAGGGGACTAATGAAAAACTGTTTTTT
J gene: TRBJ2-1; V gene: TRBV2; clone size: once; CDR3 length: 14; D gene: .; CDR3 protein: CASSLERSFGEQFF; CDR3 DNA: TGTGCCAGCAGCCTCGAACGTTCCTTCGGTGAGCAGTTCTTC
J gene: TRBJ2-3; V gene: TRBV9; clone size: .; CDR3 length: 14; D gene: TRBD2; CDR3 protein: CASSVGSSGDTQYF; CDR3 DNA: TGTGCCAGCAGCGTAGGATCTAGCGGAGATACGCAGTATTTT
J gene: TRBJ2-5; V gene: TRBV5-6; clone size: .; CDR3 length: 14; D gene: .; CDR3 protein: CASSPWRLQETQYF; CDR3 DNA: TGTGCCAGCAGTCCATGGCGGTTACAAGAGACCCAGTACTTC
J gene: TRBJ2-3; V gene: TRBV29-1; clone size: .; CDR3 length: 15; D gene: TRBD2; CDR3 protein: CSVEDVRLAGGVKYF; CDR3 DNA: TGCAGCGTTGAAGACGTTAGGCTAGCGGGGGGCGTAAAGTATTTT
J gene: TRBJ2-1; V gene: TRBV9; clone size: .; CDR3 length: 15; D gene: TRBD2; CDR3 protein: CASSVEGSGRNEQFF; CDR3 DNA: TGTGCCAGCAGCGTAGAGGGTAGCGGGAGAAATGAGCAGTTCTTC
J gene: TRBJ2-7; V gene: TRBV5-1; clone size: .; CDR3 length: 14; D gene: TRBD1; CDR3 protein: CASSSRDRTYEQYF; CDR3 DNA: TGCGCCAGCAGCTCCCGGGACAGAACTTACGAGCAGTACTTC
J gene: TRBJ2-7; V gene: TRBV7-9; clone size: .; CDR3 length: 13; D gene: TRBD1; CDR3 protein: CASSTGVSYEQYF; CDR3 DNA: TGTGCCAGCAGCACAGGGGTCTCCTACGAGCAGTACTTC
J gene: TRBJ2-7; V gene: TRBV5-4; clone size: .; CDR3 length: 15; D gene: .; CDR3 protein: CASSASGAGLYEQYF; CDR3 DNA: TGTGCCAGCAGCGCGTCGGGGGCGGGGCTCTACGAGCAGTACTTC
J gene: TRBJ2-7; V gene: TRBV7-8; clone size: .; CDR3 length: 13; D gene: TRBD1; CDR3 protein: CASSIGGGYEQYF; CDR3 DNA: TGTGCCAGCAGTATAGGGGGCGGCTACGAGCAGTACTTC
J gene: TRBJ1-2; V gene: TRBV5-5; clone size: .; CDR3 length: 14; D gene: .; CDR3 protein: CASTKTGGDYGYTF; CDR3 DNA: TGTGCCAGCACCAAAACCGGGGGAGACTATGGCTACACCTTC
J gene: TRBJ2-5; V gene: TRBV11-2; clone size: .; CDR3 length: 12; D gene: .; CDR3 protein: CASSLVRETQYF; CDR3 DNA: TGTGCCAGCAGCTTAGTGCGAGAGACCCAGTACTTC
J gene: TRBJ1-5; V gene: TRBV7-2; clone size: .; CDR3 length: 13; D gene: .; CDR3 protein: CASSLVGGQPQHF; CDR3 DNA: TGTGCCAGCAGCTTAGTTGGGGGTCAGCCCCAGCATTTT
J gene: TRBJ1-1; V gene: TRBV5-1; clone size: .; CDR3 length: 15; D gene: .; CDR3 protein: CASRSEAGMSTEAFF; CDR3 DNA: TGCGCCAGCAGATCGGAAGCAGGGATGAGCACTGAAGCTTTCTTT
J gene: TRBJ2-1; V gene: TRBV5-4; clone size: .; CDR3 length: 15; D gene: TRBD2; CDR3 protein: CASSRAGAEYNEQFF; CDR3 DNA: TGTGCCAGCAGCCGAGCGGGGGCCGAATACAATGAGCAGTTCTTC
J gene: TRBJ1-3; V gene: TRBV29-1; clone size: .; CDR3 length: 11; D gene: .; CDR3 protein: CSVESGNTIYF; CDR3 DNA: TGCAGCGTTGAATCTGGAAACACCATATATTTT
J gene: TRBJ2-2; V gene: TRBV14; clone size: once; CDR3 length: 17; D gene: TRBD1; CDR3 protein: CASSQDPGQGPTGELFF; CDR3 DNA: TGTGCCAGCAGCCAAGATCCGGGACAGGGTCCCACCGGGGAGCTGTTTTTT
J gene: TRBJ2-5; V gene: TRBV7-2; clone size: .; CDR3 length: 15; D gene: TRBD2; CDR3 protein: CASSPSGRAPETQYF; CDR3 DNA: TGTGCCAGCAGCCCTAGCGGGAGGGCCCCAGAGACCCAGTACTTC
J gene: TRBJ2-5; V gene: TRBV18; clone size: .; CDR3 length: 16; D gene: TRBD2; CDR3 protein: CASSSLAGGPRETQYF; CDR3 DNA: TGTGCCAGCTCATCCCTAGCGGGGGGGCCTCGGGAGACCCAGTACTTC
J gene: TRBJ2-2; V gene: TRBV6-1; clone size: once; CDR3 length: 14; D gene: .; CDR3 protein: CASSAQENTGELFF; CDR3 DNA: TGTGCCAGCAGTGCCCAGGAGAACACCGGGGAGCTGTTTTTT
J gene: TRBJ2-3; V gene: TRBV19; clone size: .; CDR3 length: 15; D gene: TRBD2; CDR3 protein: CASSIGLADTDTQYF; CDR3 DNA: TGTGCCAGTAGTATAGGACTAGCGGACACAGATACGCAGTATTTT
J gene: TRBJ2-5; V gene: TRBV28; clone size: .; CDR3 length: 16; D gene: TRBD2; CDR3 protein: CASSLRTGGGRETQYF; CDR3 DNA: TGTGCCAGCAGTTTAAGAACAGGCGGGGGGAGAGAGACCCAGTACTTC